The 17 T cell receptor beta chains below come from one sample, sequenced in a study of radiotherapy plus CTLA-4 blockade in lung cancer. Using immunoSEQ multiplex PCR, the repertoire was profiled, and TCRdb retains in-frame clones only, with some absent. The sample has 55,000 to 65,000 clones; 70% to 85% are singletons. The material was peripheral blood, obtained from a patient treated with radiotherapy plus ipilimumab. These receptors were collected from a human donor with non-small cell lung cancer who had a partial response to radiotherapy plus ipilimumab.

This CDR3 reads CASSVVGQLLYEQYF. Written as DNA, the CDR3 is TGTGCCAGCAGTGTTGTGGGACAGCTCCTCTACGAGCAGTACTTC. The gene calls are TRBV28 and TRBJ2-7; 7 bases line up with TRBD1. Trimming cost V 5 bases and J 3 bases; bases outside gene matches: 10. This CDR3 spans 15 amino acids. The germline CDR1 and CDR2 sequences are MDHEN and SYDVKM.

The rearrangement uses TRBV19 and TRBJ2-5; 8 bases fit TRBD2. Germline-derived CDR1 and CDR2 are LNHDA and SQIVND (reference sequence). V lost 4 bases, J lost 2 bases, and 6 bases stayed unmatched. CDR3 length: 15 amino acids. This chain's CDR3 is CASSRLAGEQETQYF. The CDR3 DNA reads TGTGCCAGTAGTAGGCTAGCGGGTGAACAAGAGACCCAGTACTTC.

The rearrangement links TRBV2 to TRBJ2-3; D call uncertain. The CDR3 sequence is 14 residues long. Germline CDR1 reads SNHLY; CDR2 reads FYNNEI. Trimming pared 4 bases from V and 7 bases from J, leaving 15 bases between. The CDR3 is CASSVQPPGNTQYF. The CDR3 coding sequence is TGTGCCAGCAGTGTTCAGCCACCAGGAAATACGCAGTATTTT.

V is TRBV4-1 and J is TRBJ2-3; D unresolved. CDR3 length equals 14 residues. V was clipped by 1 base and J by 3 bases, with 8 bases between them. Germline CDR1 reads MGHRA; CDR2 reads YSYEKL. CDR3 amino acids: CASSQVIGTDTQYF. In nucleotides, the CDR3 is TGCGCCAGCAGCCAAGTGATCGGGACAGATACGCAGTATTTT.

The chain combines TRBV19 with TRBJ1-4; a weak D match, TRBD1 (6 bases). Trimming took off 5 bases at V and 2 bases at J, with 12 bases between the two ends. CDR3 size: 15 residues. The germline CDR1 and CDR2 sequences are LNHDA and SQIVND (reference sequence). CDR3 residues: CASSPRGGTNEKLFF. For the CDR3, the DNA is TGTGCCAGTAGTCCCAGGGGTGGTACTAATGAAAAACTGTTTTTT.

J is TRBJ2-7 and V is TRBV29-1, with D possibly matching TRBD2 (7 bases). The CDR3 totals 13 residues. Trimming shortened V by 4 bases and J by 5 bases, and 15 bases separated the two germline ends. The germline V gene has CDR1 SQVTM and CDR2 ANQGSEA. This chain's CDR3 is CSVAAGALDEQYF. DNA of the CDR3: TGCAGCGTTGCTGCGGGGGCTCTGGACGAGCAGTACTTC.

Here the CDR3 reads CASSLGQGVTGELFF. DNA of the CDR3: TGTGCCAGCAGCTTAGGCCAGGGGGTAACCGGGGAGCTGTTTTTT. The chain employs TRBV7-6 and TRBJ2-2, with 7 bases identical to TRBD1. Per germline, CDR1 SGHVS and CDR2 FNYEAQ. CDR3 length: 15 amino acids. The trim removed 1 base at V and 5 bases at J, leaving 4 bases unmatched.

About this clone itself: Other nucleotide sequences from this sample produce the same CDR3. The chain is built from TRBV28 and TRBJ1-5, with no clear D. Germline V CDR1 and CDR2: MDHEN, SYDVKM. The CDR3 has 14 amino acids. CDR3 sequence: CASLPGGSRQPQHF. For the CDR3, the DNA is TGTGCTAGCCTACCTGGAGGGTCCCGGCAGCCCCAGCATTTT. The full variable domain, completed using reference TRBV28 and TRBJ1-5, is DVKVTQSSRYLVKRTGEKVFLECVQDMDHENMFWYRQDPGLGLRLIYFSYDVKMKEKGDIPEGYSVSREKKERFSLILESASTNQTSMYLCASLPGGSRQPQHFGDGTRLSIL.

This chain connects TRBV2 to TRBJ2-1; D perhaps matches TRBD2 (6 bases). Germline V gives CDR1 SNHLY, CDR2 FYNNEI. V lost 11 bases, J lost 7 bases, and 15 bases lay in between. This CDR3 comprises 12 residues. The CDR3 sequence is CAAGPTQNEQFF. The CDR3 nucleotides read TGTGCCGCGGGACCTACTCAGAATGAGCAGTTCTTC.

V and J are TRBV9 and TRBJ2-3; D is ambiguous. Trimming removed 3 bases from V and 2 bases from J, with 16 bases in between. Germline-derived CDR1 and CDR2 are SGDLS and YYNGEE. This CDR3 spans 16 amino acids. The CDR3 nucleotides are TGTGCCAGCAGCGCCTCGGTTTTCGGTAACACAGATACGCAGTATTTT. Translation: CASSASVFGNTDTQYF.

This chain joins TRBV2 and TRBJ2-7; 8 nucleotides line up with TRBD1. The junction had 3 bases not matched to a gene; V was cut back by 1 base and J by 7 bases. Germline V gene data show CDR1 as SNHLY and CDR2 as FYNNEI. This CDR3 spans 13 amino acids. The chain's CDR3 is CASSEGRGREQYF. The CDR3 nucleotides are TGTGCCAGCAGTGAAGGCAGGGGGCGGGAGCAGTACTTC.

V usage is TRBV5-1 and J usage is TRBJ2-3; D unresolved. This CDR3 has 14 residues. Germline CDR1 reads SGHRS; CDR2 reads YFSETQ. V lost 2 bases and J lost 4, with 11 bases in between. The CDR3 loop is CASSLSHGPDTQYF. CDR3 nucleotides: TGCGCCAGCAGCTTATCTCATGGGCCAGATACGCAGTATTTT.

The V call is TRBV7-8, the J call TRBJ1-5, with 7 nucleotides matching TRBD1. Germline CDR1 SGHVS, CDR2 FQNEAQ. The V and J ends lost 8 bases and 5 bases, in that order; junction bases with no gene match: 9. The CDR3 is made up of 14 amino acids. CDR3 coding DNA: TGTGCCAGCGGCTGGGATACAGGGGATCAGCCCCAGCATTTT. It yields the protein CASGWDTGDQPQHF.

The chain carries TRBV19 and TRBJ1-5; D is possibly TRBD1 (6 bases). Between the trimmed V and J ends, which lost 2 bases and 9 bases, there was a span of 29 bases. The CDR3 extends over 19 amino acids. The germline V gene encodes CDR1 LNHDA and CDR2 SQIVND (reference sequence). The CDR3 is CASSISRGGNGLNFLPQHF. The CDR3 bases are TGTGCCAGTAGTATATCTAGGGGGGGCAATGGACTCAATTTTTTGCCCCAGCATTTT.

V gene TRBV29-1 combines with J gene TRBJ1-3, with D maybe TRBD1 (5 bases). CDR3 length: 13 residues. Per the germline V gene, CDR1 is SQVTM and CDR2 is ANQGSEA. Deletions cut 4 bases from V and 0 bases from J, with 7 bases between. The CDR3 DNA reads TGCAGCGTTGCCGACAGCTCTGGAAACACCATATATTTT. This codes for CSVADSSGNTIYF.

J is TRBJ1-2 and V is TRBV6-6; a possible D gene is TRBD1 (5 bases). Trimming took off 11 bases at V and 8 bases at J, with 18 bases between the two ends. There are 12 residues in the CDR3. In germline, CDR1 is MNHNY, CDR2 SVGAGI (reference sequence). Here the CDR3 reads CAGGGPAEGYTF. The CDR3, as DNA: TGTGCCGGGGGGGGACCGGCGGAAGGCTACACCTTC.

This clone was counted only a few times. This rearrangement joins TRBV10-3 to TRBJ2-7, with TRBD1 as a possible D gene (6 bases). CDR1 and CDR2 (germline): ENHRY, SYGVKD. There are 14 residues in the CDR3. With 10 bases removed from V and 0 bases from J, the gap between germline ends came to 16 bases. In DNA, the CDR3 is TGTGCCACTATGGACAGTAAGATCTCCTACGAGCAGTACTTC. Protein sequence: CATMDSKISYEQYF.